The clone carrying this TCR beta chain showed up just a few times. Its antigen is currently unknown. This sample was taken from a study of OX40 agonist ivuxolimab in advanced cancers. Study information: With a range of roughly 20 to 79, age averaged approximately 60 years, and more than 75% were male. Points from the study as a whole: Determination of antigen specificity was not performed for the expanded peripheral T cells. CD4+ and CD8+ blood T cells expanded clonally by week 6 at 0.1 to 3.0 mg/kg.

TCRdb keeps only in-frame clones here, not all; method: immunoSEQ multiplex PCR. The sample holds about 82,000 clones, 86% seen once. This CDR3 contains 11 residues. Germline V CDR1 and CDR2: MNHNY, SVGAGI (reference sequence). V was pared by 6 bases and J by 1 base, with 3 bases between. The chain couples TRBV6-6 to TRBJ1-1; D is ambiguous. The clonotype comes from an adult with an advanced solid tumor such as melanoma, head and neck, liver or kidney cancer. The source material was CD4+ or CD8+ T cells sorted from blood, sampled in a trial of the OX40 agonist ivuxolimab. CDR3 sequence: CASRENTEAFF. CDR3 DNA sequence: TGTGCCAGCAGGGAGAACACTGAAGCTTTCTTT.